This TCR beta chain stems from a study of CD8+ T cells in alopecia areata. General study findings and limits: Normal scalp showed lower clonality than lesional scalp, especially alopecia totalis/universalis. Tofacitinib significantly brought down scalp clonality and expanded CD8+ clones among top 100.

Reverse transcription of extracted RNA yielded cDNA, which provided the sequencing template. Using immunoSEQ multiplex PCR, the repertoire was profiled, and TCRdb retains in-frame clones only, with some absent. In the table there are approximately 180,000 clones, roughly 50% of which are singletons. The treatment here: oral pan-JAK inhibitor, 5-10 mg twice daily. Sampling of alopecia areata patients yielded lesional scalp punch biopsies as well as peripheral blood. Starting from PBMCs, sorting isolated CD4+ and CD8+ T cells. Details on this clone: The antigen is unknown.

Specimen: CD8+ T cells sorted from blood, collected at week 24, from a patient treated with tofacitinib. This receptor was obtained from a human donor with alopecia areata.

The CDR3 DNA follows: TGTGCCAGTAGTACGAGTAGCAATCAGCCCCAGCATTTT. This gives the protein CASSTSSNQPQHF. The chain joins TRBV19 to TRBJ1-5; D gene ambiguous. CDR1 is LNHDA and CDR2 is SQIVND in the germline V gene (reference sequence). The CDR3 totals 13 residues. Trimming pared 4 bases from V and 0 bases from J, leaving 4 bases between.